The T cell receptor beta chain described here comes from a study of T cell responses to AZD1222 COVID-19 vaccine. Method: immunoSEQ multiplex PCR; TCRdb's copy keeps in-frame clones and lacks some. The table has more than 110,000 clones, 92% seen once; the top ten hold 3% to 3.5%. This clonotype was obtained from an adult in good health. The starting material was peripheral blood, obtained on day 0 of AZD1222 vaccination.

The CDR3 DNA reads as TGTGCCAGCAGCGGTGGGGGACGGCCTCTCTCTGGAAACACCATATATTTT. It translates to CASSGGGRPLSGNTIYF. The genes are TRBV9 and TRBJ1-3; D may be TRBD1 (5 bases). V shed 3 bases and J shed 0 bases, with 16 bases lying between them. The CDR3 sequence is 17 residues long. Germline V gene lookup returns CDR1 SGDLS and CDR2 YYNGEE.